The rows below give T cell receptor beta chains drawn from one sample of a study of blood T cells in healthy people across ages. TCRdb independently ran MiXCR on the 5' RACE reads; one entry per CDR3 protein. The data show about 970,000 distinct CDR3 sequences, 51% seen once. Material: blood. Receptor source: a woman between 55 and 75 years old in good health. CDR3s include the opening cysteine and the closing phenylalanine or tryptophan. D genes are given only for firm matches. For some rows the clone size is stated as once, few or many, or as a class when expanded; others skip it.

D gene: TRBD1
J gene: TRBJ2-7
V gene: TRBV20-1
CDR3 length: 17
clone size: few
CDR3 DNA: TGCAGTGCTAGAGACCTAGTGACAGGGTATGGCTCCTACGAGCAGTACTTC
CDR3 protein: CSARDLVTGYGSYEQYF

D gene: .
J gene: TRBJ2-7
V gene: TRBV7-2
CDR3 length: 13
clone size: .
CDR3 DNA: TGTGCCAGCAGCTTAGTGCAGACCTACGAGCAGTACTTC
CDR3 protein: CASSLVQTYEQYF

D gene: TRBD2
J gene: TRBJ2-5
V gene: TRBV20-1
CDR3 length: 13
clone size: .
CDR3 DNA: TGCAGTGCTAGTCGCGGGAGCCTGGAGACCCAGTACTTC
CDR3 protein: CSASRGSLETQYF

D gene: .
J gene: TRBJ1-6
V gene: TRBV7-9
CDR3 length: 15
clone size: .
CDR3 DNA: TGTGCCAGCAGCTTGGGGTTGACAGATAATTCACCCCTCCACTTT
CDR3 protein: CASSLGLTDNSPLHF

D gene: .
J gene: TRBJ1-2
V gene: TRBV10-3
CDR3 length: 13
clone size: .
CDR3 DNA: TGTGCCATCCAAACGAGCGGGGACTATGGCTACACCTTC
CDR3 protein: CAIQTSGDYGYTF

D gene: .
J gene: TRBJ1-1
V gene: TRBV30
CDR3 length: 14
clone size: .
CDR3 DNA: TGTGCCTGGACCTATCAGGGTTCAGGCACTGAAGCTTTCTTT
CDR3 protein: CAWTYQGSGTEAFF

D gene: .
J gene: TRBJ2-4
V gene: TRBV7-9
CDR3 length: 15
clone size: .
CDR3 DNA: TGTGCCAGCAGCGACAGTGTACAGAGTAAAAACATTCAGTACTTC
CDR3 protein: CASSDSVQSKNIQYF

D gene: TRBD2
J gene: TRBJ2-1
V gene: TRBV28
CDR3 length: 17
clone size: .
CDR3 DNA: TGCGCCAGCAGTTTAGGAGTGTACAGGACTAGGTACAATGAGCAGTTCTTC
CDR3 protein: CASSLGVYRTRYNEQFF

D gene: .
J gene: TRBJ2-5
V gene: TRBV20-1
CDR3 length: 14
clone size: few
CDR3 DNA: TGCAGTGCTAGAGATTTCGCTAGTTATGAGACCCAGTACTTC
CDR3 protein: CSARDFASYETQYF

D gene: .
J gene: TRBJ2-1
V gene: TRBV5-1
CDR3 length: 22
clone size: .
CDR3 DNA: .
CDR3 protein: CASSFGQGADSVGYTSYNERFF

D gene: .
J gene: TRBJ2-1
V gene: TRBV4-1
CDR3 length: 13
clone size: .
CDR3 DNA: TGCGCCAGCAGCCAAGTTCCCCCCAATGAGCAGTTCTTC
CDR3 protein: CASSQVPPNEQFF

D gene: .
J gene: TRBJ2-1
V gene: TRBV7-2
CDR3 length: 12
clone size: .
CDR3 DNA: TGTGCCAGCAGCTTAGGCTGGTGGGAGCAGTTCTTC
CDR3 protein: CASSLGWWEQFF

D gene: TRBD1
J gene: TRBJ2-5
V gene: TRBV2
CDR3 length: 15
clone size: .
CDR3 DNA: TGTGCCAGCAGTGGACAGGGTACATTCATAGAGACCCAGTACTTC
CDR3 protein: CASSGQGTFIETQYF

D gene: .
J gene: TRBJ2-7
V gene: TRBV11-2
CDR3 length: 16
clone size: .
CDR3 DNA: TGTGCCAGCAGCTTATCCAGGGACATGAGCTCCTACGAGCAGTACTTC
CDR3 protein: CASSLSRDMSSYEQYF

D gene: .
J gene: TRBJ2-7
V gene: TRBV6-6
CDR3 length: 16
clone size: .
CDR3 DNA: TGTGCCAGCAGTTACTCCCCACGAGGGGGGAATTACGAGCAGTACTTC
CDR3 protein: CASSYSPRGGNYEQYF

D gene: TRBD2
J gene: TRBJ2-1
V gene: TRBV3-1
CDR3 length: 15
clone size: .
CDR3 DNA: TGTGCCAGCAGCCAAGATCTGGGGTTCGGGGGGAAGCAGTTCTTC
CDR3 protein: CASSQDLGFGGKQFF

D gene: .
J gene: TRBJ1-5
V gene: TRBV20-1
CDR3 length: 14
clone size: .
CDR3 DNA: TGCAGTGCTAGAGATAGGGCAGTCAATCAGCCCCAGCATTTT
CDR3 protein: CSARDRAVNQPQHF

D gene: TRBD1
J gene: TRBJ2-3
V gene: TRBV29-1
CDR3 length: 14
clone size: few
CDR3 DNA: TGCAGCGTCGAGGGACAGCTCCTCACAGATACGCAGTATTTT
CDR3 protein: CSVEGQLLTDTQYF

D gene: .
J gene: TRBJ1-6
V gene: TRBV29-1
CDR3 length: 13
clone size: few
CDR3 DNA: TGCAGCGTTGCCGTAATGGGAAACTCACCCCTCCACTTT
CDR3 protein: CSVAVMGNSPLHF

D gene: .
J gene: TRBJ2-2
V gene: TRBV6-6
CDR3 length: 15
clone size: .
CDR3 DNA: TGTGCCAGCAGTTTTGGGGGGATCAACACCGGGGAGCTGTTTTTT
CDR3 protein: CASSFGGINTGELFF

D gene: TRBD2
J gene: TRBJ2-3
V gene: TRBV28
CDR3 length: 15
clone size: few
CDR3 DNA: TGTGCCAGCAGTCAGGGACTAGCGGTCACAGATACGCAGTATTTT
CDR3 protein: CASSQGLAVTDTQYF

D gene: TRBD2
J gene: TRBJ2-1
V gene: TRBV7-3
CDR3 length: 17
clone size: .
CDR3 DNA: TGTGCCAGCAGCTTAACCGGACTAGCGGGGTTAGCCAATGAGCAGTTCTTC
CDR3 protein: CASSLTGLAGLANEQFF

D gene: TRBD2
J gene: TRBJ2-1
V gene: TRBV20-1
CDR3 length: 17
clone size: few
CDR3 DNA: TGCAGTGCTAGAGATGCCAGACTAGCGGGAGGGCCCTATGAGCAGTTCTTC
CDR3 protein: CSARDARLAGGPYEQFF

D gene: .
J gene: TRBJ2-1
V gene: TRBV18
CDR3 length: 15
clone size: .
CDR3 DNA: TGTGCCAGCTCACCTGGGAGGACCTCAAATCATGAGCAGTTCTTC
CDR3 protein: CASSPGRTSNHEQFF

D gene: TRBD1
J gene: TRBJ2-3
V gene: TRBV11-2
CDR3 length: 15
clone size: .
CDR3 DNA: TGTGCCAGCAGCTTCCACAGGGGAACCACAGATACGCAGTATTTT
CDR3 protein: CASSFHRGTTDTQYF

D gene: .
J gene: TRBJ2-7
V gene: TRBV10-3
CDR3 length: 13
clone size: .
CDR3 DNA: TGTGCCATCATGGAGGCGGGCAACTACGAGCAGTACTTC
CDR3 protein: CAIMEAGNYEQYF

D gene: TRBD2
J gene: TRBJ2-7
V gene: TRBV25-1
CDR3 length: 14
clone size: .
CDR3 DNA: TGTGCCAGCCGGAGCCTGGGAGGGCCGCGCGAGCAGTACTTC
CDR3 protein: CASRSLGGPREQYF

D gene: TRBD1
J gene: TRBJ1-6
V gene: TRBV7-3
CDR3 length: 16
clone size: once
CDR3 DNA: TGTGCCAGCAGCTTAAACGGCCAGGGGGCGAAATCACCCCTCCACTTT
CDR3 protein: CASSLNGQGAKSPLHF